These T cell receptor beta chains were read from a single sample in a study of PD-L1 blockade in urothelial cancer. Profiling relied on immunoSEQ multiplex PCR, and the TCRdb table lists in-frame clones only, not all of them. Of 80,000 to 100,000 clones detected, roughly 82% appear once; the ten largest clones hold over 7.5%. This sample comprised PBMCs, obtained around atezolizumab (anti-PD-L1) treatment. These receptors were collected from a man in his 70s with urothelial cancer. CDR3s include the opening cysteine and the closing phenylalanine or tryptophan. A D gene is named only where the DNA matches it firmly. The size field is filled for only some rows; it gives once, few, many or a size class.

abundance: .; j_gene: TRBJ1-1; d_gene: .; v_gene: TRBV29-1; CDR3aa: CSVESSYGVTEAFF; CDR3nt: TGCAGCGTTGAAAGTTCGTACGGGGTGACTGAAGCTTTCTTT
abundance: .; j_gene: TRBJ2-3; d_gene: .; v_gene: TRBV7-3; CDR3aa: CASSLSAGTDTQYF; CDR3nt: TGTGCCAGCAGCTTATCGGCGGGCACAGATACGCAGTATTTT
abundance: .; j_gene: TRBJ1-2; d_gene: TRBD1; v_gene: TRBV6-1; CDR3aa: CASSEAGGAGYTF; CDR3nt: TGTGCCAGCAGTGAGGCAGGGGGCGCGGGCTACACCTTC
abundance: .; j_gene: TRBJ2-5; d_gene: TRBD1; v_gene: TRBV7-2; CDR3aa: CASSPLRTGGETQYF; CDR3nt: TGTGCCAGCAGCCCCCTCCGGACAGGCGGAGAGACCCAGTACTTC
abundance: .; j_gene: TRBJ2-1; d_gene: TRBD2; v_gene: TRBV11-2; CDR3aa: CASSLGASGRQFF; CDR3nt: TGTGCCAGCAGCTTAGGGGCTAGCGGAAGACAGTTCTTC
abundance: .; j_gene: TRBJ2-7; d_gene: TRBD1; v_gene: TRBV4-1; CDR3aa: CASSPTDRAKYEQYF; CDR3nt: TGCGCCAGCAGCCCAACCGACAGGGCAAAATACGAGCAGTACTTC
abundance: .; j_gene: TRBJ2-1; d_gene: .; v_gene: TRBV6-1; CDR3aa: CASSGFGGAYNEQFF; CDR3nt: TGTGCCAGCAGTGGGTTTGGGGGCGCCTACAATGAGCAGTTCTTC
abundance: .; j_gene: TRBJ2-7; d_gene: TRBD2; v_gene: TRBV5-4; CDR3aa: CASSLLAGGPWEQYF; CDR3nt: TGTGCCAGCAGCTTGCTAGCGGGAGGGCCTTGGGAGCAGTACTTC
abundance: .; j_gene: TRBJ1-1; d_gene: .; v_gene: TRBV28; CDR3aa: CASSLGQLNTEAFF; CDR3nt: TGTGCCAGCAGTTTGGGGCAGTTGAACACTGAAGCTTTCTTT
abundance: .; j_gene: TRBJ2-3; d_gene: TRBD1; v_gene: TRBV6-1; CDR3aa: CASTRDRGTDTQYF; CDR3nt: TGTGCCAGCACTCGGGACAGGGGCACAGATACGCAGTATTTT
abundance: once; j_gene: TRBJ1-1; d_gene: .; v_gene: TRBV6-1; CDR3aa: CASSFDTEAFF; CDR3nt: TGTGCCAGTTCCTTTGACACTGAAGCTTTCTTT
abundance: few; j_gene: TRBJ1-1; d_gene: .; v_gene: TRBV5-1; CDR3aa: CASSSVGAANTEAFF; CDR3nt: TGCGCCAGCAGCTCGGTTGGAGCAGCCAACACTGAAGCTTTCTTT
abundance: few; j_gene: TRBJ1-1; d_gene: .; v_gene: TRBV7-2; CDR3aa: CASTLTGSSTEAFF; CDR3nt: TGTGCCAGCACCCTTACAGGGTCTAGCACTGAAGCTTTCTTT
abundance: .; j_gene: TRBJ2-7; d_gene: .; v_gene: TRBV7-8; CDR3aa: CASSLAGGHTYEQYF; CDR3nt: TGTGCCAGCAGCTTAGCGGGAGGCCATACCTACGAGCAGTACTTC
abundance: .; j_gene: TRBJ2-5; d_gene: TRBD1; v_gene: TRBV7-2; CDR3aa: CASSANQGALGETQYF; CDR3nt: TGTGCCAGCAGCGCAAACCAGGGGGCGCTTGGGGAGACCCAGTACTTC
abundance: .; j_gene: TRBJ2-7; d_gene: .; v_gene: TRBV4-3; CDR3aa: CASSQEVGGSSYEQYF; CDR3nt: TGCGCCAGCAGCCAAGAAGTTGGCGGTAGCTCCTACGAGCAGTACTTC
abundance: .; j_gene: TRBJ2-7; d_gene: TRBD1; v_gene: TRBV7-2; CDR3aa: CASSLIWPRQGVSDEQYF; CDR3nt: TGTGCCAGCAGCTTAATCTGGCCCCGACAGGGGGTGAGTGACGAGCAGTACTTC
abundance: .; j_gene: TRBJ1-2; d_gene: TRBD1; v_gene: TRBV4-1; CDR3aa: CASSQGGGEDPNYGYTF; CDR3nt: TGCGCCAGCAGCCAAGGAGGGGGCGAGGATCCCAACTATGGCTACACCTTC
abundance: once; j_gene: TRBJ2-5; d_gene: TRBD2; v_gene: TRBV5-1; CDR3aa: CASSLAGVAGGQETQYF; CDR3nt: TGCGCCAGCAGCTTGGCCGGGGTAGCGGGGGGGCAAGAGACCCAGTACTTC
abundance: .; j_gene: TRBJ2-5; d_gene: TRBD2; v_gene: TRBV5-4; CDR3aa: CASSYPGGKETQYF; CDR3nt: TGTGCCAGCAGCTACCCGGGGGGGAAAGAGACCCAGTACTTC
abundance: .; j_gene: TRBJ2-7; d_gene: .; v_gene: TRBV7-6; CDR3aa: CASSWTVGDEQYF; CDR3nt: TGTGCCAGCAGCTGGACAGTGGGGGACGAGCAGTACTTC
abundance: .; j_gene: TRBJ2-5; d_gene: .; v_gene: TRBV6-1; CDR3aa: CAGGTAWQETQYF; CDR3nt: TGTGCTGGAGGAACTGCATGGCAAGAGACCCAGTACTTC
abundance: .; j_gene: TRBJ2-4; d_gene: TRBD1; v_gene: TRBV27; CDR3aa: CASSKSGQKNIQYF; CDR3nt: TGTGCCAGCAGTAAATCGGGACAGAAAAACATTCAGTACTTC
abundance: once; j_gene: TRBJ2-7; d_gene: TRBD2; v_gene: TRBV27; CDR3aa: CASSFGGLMEQYF; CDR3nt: TGTGCCAGCAGTTTCGGGGGGTTAATGGAGCAGTACTTC
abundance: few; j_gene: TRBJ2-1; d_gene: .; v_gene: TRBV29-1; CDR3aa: CSVEEPQDNEQFF; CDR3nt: TGCAGCGTTGAAGAGCCCCAGGACAATGAGCAGTTCTTC
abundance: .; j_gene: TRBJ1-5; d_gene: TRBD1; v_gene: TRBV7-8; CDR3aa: CASSYGTANQPQHF; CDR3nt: TGTGCCAGCAGCTACGGGACAGCCAATCAGCCCCAGCATTTT
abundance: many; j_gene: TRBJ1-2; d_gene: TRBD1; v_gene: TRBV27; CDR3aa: CASRSTGGVSYGYTF; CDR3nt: TGTGCCAGCAGGTCGACAGGGGGGGTGAGCTATGGCTACACCTTC
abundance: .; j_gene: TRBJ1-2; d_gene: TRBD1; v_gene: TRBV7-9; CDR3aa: CASSLRGGSRDGYTF; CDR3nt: TGTGCCAGCAGCTTACGAGGGGGCAGCAGGGATGGCTACACCTTC
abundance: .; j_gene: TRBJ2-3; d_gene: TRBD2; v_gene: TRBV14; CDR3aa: CASSPGGGRADTQYF; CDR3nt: TGTGCCAGCAGCCCCGGCGGGGGGAGGGCAGATACGCAGTATTTT
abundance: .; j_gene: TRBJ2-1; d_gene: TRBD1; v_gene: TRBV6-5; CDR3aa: CASSYSRGLNYNEQFF; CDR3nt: TGTGCCAGCAGTTACTCGAGGGGGCTAAACTACAATGAGCAGTTCTTC
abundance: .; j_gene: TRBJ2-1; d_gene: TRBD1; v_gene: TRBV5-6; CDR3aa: CASSLKGAAYNEQFF; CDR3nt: TGTGCCAGCAGCTTAAAGGGGGCGGCCTACAATGAGCAGTTCTTC
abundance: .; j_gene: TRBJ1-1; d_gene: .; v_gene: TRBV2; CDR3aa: CASSVTLNTEAFF; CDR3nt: TGTGCCAGCAGTGTAACATTGAACACTGAAGCTTTCTTT
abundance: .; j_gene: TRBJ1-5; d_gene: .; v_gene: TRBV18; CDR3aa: CASSPLPGDSSSNQPQHF; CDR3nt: TGTGCCAGCTCACCACTTCCGGGGGATTCGTCTAGCAATCAGCCCCAGCATTTT
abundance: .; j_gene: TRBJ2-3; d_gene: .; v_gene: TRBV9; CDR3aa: CASSVATGGNTDTQYF; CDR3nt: TGTGCCAGCAGCGTAGCTACTGGGGGGAACACAGATACGCAGTATTTT
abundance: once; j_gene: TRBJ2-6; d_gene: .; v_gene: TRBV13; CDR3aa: CASSLEGFGRGANVLTF; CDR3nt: TGTGCCAGCAGCTTAGAAGGTTTCGGGAGAGGGGCCAACGTCCTGACTTTC
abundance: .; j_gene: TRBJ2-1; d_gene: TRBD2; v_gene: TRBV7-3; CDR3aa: CASSSTSGRANEQFF; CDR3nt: TGTGCCAGCAGCTCGACTAGCGGGAGGGCCAATGAGCAGTTCTTC
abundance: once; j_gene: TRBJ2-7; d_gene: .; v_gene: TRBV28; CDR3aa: CASSGGTKGKTYEQYF; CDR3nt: TGTGCCAGCAGTGGGGGGACCAAGGGAAAAACCTACGAGCAGTACTTC
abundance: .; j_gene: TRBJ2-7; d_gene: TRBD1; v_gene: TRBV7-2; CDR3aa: CASSLAGTGGNEQYF; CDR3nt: TGTGCCAGCAGCTTAGCGGGGACAGGGGGCAACGAGCAGTACTTC
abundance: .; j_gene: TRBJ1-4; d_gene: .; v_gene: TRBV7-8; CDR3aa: CASSSTDYQPNEKLFF; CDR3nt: TGTGCCAGCAGCTCGACAGATTACCAGCCTAATGAAAAACTGTTTTTT
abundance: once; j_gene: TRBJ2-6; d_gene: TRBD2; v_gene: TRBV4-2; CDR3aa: CASSPTSGRYSSGANVLTF; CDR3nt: TGTGCCAGCAGCCCGACTAGCGGGAGGTACTCCTCTGGGGCCAACGTCCTGACTTTC
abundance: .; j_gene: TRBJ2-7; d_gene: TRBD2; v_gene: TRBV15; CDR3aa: CATSRMLAGDEQYF; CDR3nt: TGTGCCACCAGCAGAATGCTAGCGGGAGACGAGCAGTACTTC
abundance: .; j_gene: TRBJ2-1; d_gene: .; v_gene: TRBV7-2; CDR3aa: CASSGGLSSYNEQFF; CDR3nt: TGTGCCAGCAGCGGGGGACTGAGCTCCTACAATGAGCAGTTCTTC
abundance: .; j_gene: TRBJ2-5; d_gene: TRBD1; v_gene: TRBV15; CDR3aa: CATSSPRLQGWGTQYF; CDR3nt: TGTGCCACCAGCAGCCCCCGATTACAGGGGTGGGGGACCCAGTACTTC
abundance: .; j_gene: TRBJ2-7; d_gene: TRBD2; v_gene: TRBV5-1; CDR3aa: CASSLGLAVYEQYF; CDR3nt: TGCGCCAGCAGCTTGGGACTAGCGGTATACGAGCAGTACTTC
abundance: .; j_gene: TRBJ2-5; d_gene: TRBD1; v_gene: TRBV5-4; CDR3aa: CASSADRASETQYF; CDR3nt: TGTGCCAGCAGCGCGGACAGGGCGTCCGAGACCCAGTACTTC
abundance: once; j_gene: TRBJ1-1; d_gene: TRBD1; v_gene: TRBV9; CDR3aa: CASSSRTGGVVTEAFF; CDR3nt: TGTGCCAGCAGCTCTAGGACAGGGGGAGTAGTCACTGAAGCTTTCTTT
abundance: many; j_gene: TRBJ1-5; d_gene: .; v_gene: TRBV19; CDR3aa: CASTNPGQGIQPQHF; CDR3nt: TGTGCCAGTACCAATCCCGGGCAGGGAATTCAGCCCCAGCATTTT
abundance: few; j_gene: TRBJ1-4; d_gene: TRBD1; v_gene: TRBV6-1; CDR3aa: CASSQGARDEKLFF; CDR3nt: TGTGCCAGCAGTCAGGGGGCGAGGGATGAAAAACTGTTTTTT
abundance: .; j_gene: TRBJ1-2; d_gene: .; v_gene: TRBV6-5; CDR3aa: CASSQPTGITAF; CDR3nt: TGTGCCAGCAGTCAACCCACAGGGATCACTGCCTTC
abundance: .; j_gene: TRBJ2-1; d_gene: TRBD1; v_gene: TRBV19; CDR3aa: CASSPGTAQNNEQFF; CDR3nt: TGTGCCAGTAGTCCCGGGACAGCCCAAAACAATGAGCAGTTCTTC